The text below deals with one T cell receptor (beta chain). Its matching antigen is unknown. The data originate from a study of long-term antiretroviral therapy in people with HIV. Regarding the study as a whole: Blood was collected between about 2004 and 2017, possibly under older ART regimens. Whereas controls had wider CDR3 length ranges, HIV repertoires had narrower ones. Post-treatment diversity went higher with ART but stayed below transplant donor controls.

V shed 0 bases and J 6 bases; nucleotides not matched to a gene: 3. The CDR3 totals 14 residues. The germline CDR1 and CDR2 sequences are SGHRS and YFSETQ. Sequencing used immunoSEQ v3.0 at survey level. Per-sample TRB depth target: about 40,000-50,000 T-cell genomes. Libraries were prepared by immunoSEQ multiplex PCR; TCRdb keeps only in-frame clonotypes and omits some of them. In the table there are around 28,000 clones, roughly 89% of which are singletons. Sample: unsorted PBMCs, taken 1.8 years after starting antiretroviral therapy. The chain links TRBV5-1 to TRBJ1-5, with 7 nucleotides matching TRBD1. The source of this sequence is a young woman with HIV. CDR3 sequence (DNA): TGCGCCAGCAGCTTGGGGGCAGGGGGTCAGCCCCAGCATTTT. It encodes CASSLGAGGQPQHF.